This TCR beta chain emerged from a study of Ad26.COV2.S vaccination and SARS-CoV-2 variants. About the study: The vaccine Ad26.COV2.S was put into the muscle once, or twice with 56 days between.

The study, taken as a whole, reports: The study found similar non-spike TCR breadth in vaccine and placebo recipients.

Per the germline V gene, CDR1 is MNHEY and CDR2 is SVGEGT. Trimming removed 5 bases at V and 1 base at J, with 19 bases between. This CDR3 has 17 amino acids. Indicated treatment: roughly 19 received Ad26.COV2.S at low or high dose, single or two shots; 5 received placebo; per-sample allocation not given. At day 63 after the first vaccine or placebo injection, samples were drawn. Concerning this clone: Its specificity is unknown.

Method: immunoSEQ multiplex PCR; TCRdb's copy keeps in-frame clones and lacks some. The profile shows 450,000 to 550,000 clones, 70% to 90% of them singletons. The source material was peripheral blood, sampled in a trial of Ad26.COV2.S vaccine versus placebo. The chain employs TRBV6-2 or TRBV6-3 and TRBJ2-3; weak D call: TRBD1 (6 bases). The source of this sequence is a person between 18 and 59 years old who received the Ad26.COV2.S COVID-19 vaccine or a placebo. Written as DNA, the CDR3 is TGTGCCAGCAGTAACGCCCCCGGGACACCGGGCACAGATACGCAGTATTTT. Translated, it gives CASSNAPGTPGTDTQYF.